This TCR beta chain comes out of a study of blood T cells in healthy people across ages. The second PCR ran roughly 6 to 11 cycles with a sample-barcoded 5' primer and J-beta primers. TCRdb reprocessed the 5' RACE reads via MiXCR and lists one record per CDR3 protein. This table has hundreds of thousands of distinct CDR3 sequences, under 55% appearing once. The CDR3 covers 13 residues. V lost 4 bases and J 6 bases, leaving 11 bases between the germline ends. Germline-derived CDR1 and CDR2 are SEHNR and FQNEAQ (reference sequence). Sample: blood. This TCR came from a man at least 80 years old in good health. The V and J genes are TRBV7-9 and TRBJ2-3, with D perhaps TRBD2 (5 bases). For the CDR3, the DNA is TGTGCCAGCAGCTCCGGAGGCTGGGATACGCAGTATTTT. Its translation is CASSSGGWDTQYF.